The clone carrying this T cell receptor beta chain was seen just once. Its antigen is currently unknown. An approximately 120-subject validation cohort, separate from the roughly 670-subject first cohort, supplied the donors. The data belong to a study of cytomegalovirus exposure and HLA in healthy donors. Measured with immunoSEQ multiplex PCR; TCRdb has only the in-frame clones, and not every one. The table lists 130,000 to 150,000 clones, about 90% of them singletons. Broader study findings: The authors listed around 150 TCR beta chains as cytomegalovirus-associated.

V was pared by 1 base and J by 2 bases, with 11 bases between. The CDR3 covers 15 residues. Germline loops: CDR1 SGHVS, CDR2 FQNEAQ. The sequencing sample was made of PBMCs. The V gene is TRBV7-8, the J gene TRBJ1-2, with D perhaps TRBD1 (6 bases). The receptor was isolated from a woman between 18 and 29 years old in good health and CMV-seropositive. The CDR3 sequence is CASSLGGTPNYGYTF. The CDR3 nucleotides read TGTGCCAGCAGCTTAGGAGGGACACCAAACTATGGCTACACCTTC.